This TCR beta chain derives from a study of CD8+CD57+ T cells in acquired aplastic anemia. Study details: Sorted CD4+ and CD8+ cells yielded DNA averaging about 3.1 ug. Study findings and constraints: Patients and controls were found to share around 30 CD8+ CDR3 sequences. CD8+ Simpson's diversity did not differ significantly between patients and controls.

On this clonotype: Antigen unknown.

CD8+CD57+ cell expansion, shown by flow cytometry, had occurred in the patients selected for sequencing. The cohort consisted entirely of patients having severe acquired aplastic anemia. Researchers used genomic DNA as the template to profile TCR beta VDJ and CDR3. One entry per CDR3 protein, called by TCRdb with MiXCR from the reads. The data contain 200,000 or so distinct CDR3 sequences, less than 75% of them singletons. Germline loops: CDR1 WNHNN, CDR2 SYGVQD (reference sequence). This CDR3 comprises 14 residues. Trimming left V 2 bases short and J 5 bases short, with 12 bases between. The source material was sorted CD4+, CD8+, or CD8+CD57+ T cells (not recorded which) from PBMCs. The chain recombines TRBV10-1 with TRBJ2-5, with no clear D. The TCR originated in a human donor with aplastic anemia. Here the CDR3 reads CASSEPTRRETQYF. CDR3 sequence (DNA): TGCGCCAGCAGTGAGCCGACGAGAAGGGAGACCCAGTACTTC.